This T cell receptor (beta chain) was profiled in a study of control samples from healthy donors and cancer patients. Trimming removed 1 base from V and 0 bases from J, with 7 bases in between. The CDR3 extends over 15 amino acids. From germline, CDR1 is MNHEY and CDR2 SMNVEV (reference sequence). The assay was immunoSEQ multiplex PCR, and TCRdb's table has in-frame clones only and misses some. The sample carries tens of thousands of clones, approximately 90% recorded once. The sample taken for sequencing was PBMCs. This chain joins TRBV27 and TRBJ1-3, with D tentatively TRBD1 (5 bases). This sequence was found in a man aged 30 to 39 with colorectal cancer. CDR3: CASSLWGDSGNTIYF. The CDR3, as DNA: TGTGCCAGCAGTTTATGGGGGGACTCTGGAAACACCATATATTTT.